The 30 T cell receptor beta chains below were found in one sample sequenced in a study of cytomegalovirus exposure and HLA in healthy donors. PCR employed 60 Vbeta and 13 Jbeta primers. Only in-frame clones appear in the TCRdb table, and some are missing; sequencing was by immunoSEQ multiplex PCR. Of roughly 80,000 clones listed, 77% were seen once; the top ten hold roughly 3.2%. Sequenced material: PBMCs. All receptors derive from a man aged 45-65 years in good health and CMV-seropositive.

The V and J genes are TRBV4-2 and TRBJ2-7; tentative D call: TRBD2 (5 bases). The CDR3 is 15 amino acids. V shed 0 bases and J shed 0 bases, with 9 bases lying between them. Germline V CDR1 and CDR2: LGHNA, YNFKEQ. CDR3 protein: CASSQETGSSYEQYF. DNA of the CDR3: TGTGCCAGCAGCCAAGAAACGGGGAGCTCCTACGAGCAGTACTTC.

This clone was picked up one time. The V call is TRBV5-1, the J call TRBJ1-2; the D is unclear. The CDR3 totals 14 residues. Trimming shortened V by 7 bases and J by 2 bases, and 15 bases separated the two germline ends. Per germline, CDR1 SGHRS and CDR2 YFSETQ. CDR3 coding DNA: TGCGCCAGCCGCCCATCCCCAGGAAACTATGGCTACACCTTC. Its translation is CASRPSPGNYGYTF. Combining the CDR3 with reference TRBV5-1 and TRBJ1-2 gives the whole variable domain KAGVTQTPRYLIKTRGQQVTLSCSPISGHRSVSWYQQTPGQGLQFLFEYFSETQRNKGNFPGRFSGRQFSNSRSEMNVSTLELGDSALYLCASRPSPGNYGYTFGSGTRLTVV.

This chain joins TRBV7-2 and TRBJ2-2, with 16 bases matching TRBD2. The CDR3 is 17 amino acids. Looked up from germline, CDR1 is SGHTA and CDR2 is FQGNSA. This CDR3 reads CALAGLAGGKWTGELFF. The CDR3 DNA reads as TGTGCTCTCGCGGGACTAGCGGGAGGGAAATGGACCGGGGAGCTGTTTTTT. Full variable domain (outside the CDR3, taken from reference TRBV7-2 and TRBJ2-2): GAGVSQSPSNKVTEKGKDVELRCDPISGHTALYWYRQSLGQGLEFLIYFQGNSAPDKSGLPSDRFSAERTGGSVSTLTIQRTQQEDSAVYLCALAGLAGGKWTGELFFGEGSRLTVL.

CDR3 protein: CASDRVGGEAFF. Written as DNA, the CDR3 is TGTGCCAGCGACAGGGTCGGCGGTGAAGCTTTCTTT. This rearrangement joins TRBV19 to TRBJ1-1, with 7 bases fitting TRBD1. This CDR3 comprises 12 residues. V was pared by 9 bases and J by 7 bases, with 8 bases of the junction left unmatched. CDR1 and CDR2 (germline): LNHDA, SQIVND (reference sequence). Combining the CDR3 with reference TRBV19 and TRBJ1-1 gives the whole variable domain DGGITQSPKYLFRKEGQNVTLSCEQNLNHDAMYWYRQDPGQGLRLIYYSQIVNDFQKGDIAEGYSVSREKKESFPLTVTSAQKNPTAFYLCASDRVGGEAFFGQGTRLTVV.

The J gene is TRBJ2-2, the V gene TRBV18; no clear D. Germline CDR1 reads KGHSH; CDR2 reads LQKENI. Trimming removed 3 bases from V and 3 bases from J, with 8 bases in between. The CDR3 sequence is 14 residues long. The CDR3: CASSPSEYTGELFF. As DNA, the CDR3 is TGTGCCAGCTCACCGTCGGAGTACACCGGGGAGCTGTTTTTT.

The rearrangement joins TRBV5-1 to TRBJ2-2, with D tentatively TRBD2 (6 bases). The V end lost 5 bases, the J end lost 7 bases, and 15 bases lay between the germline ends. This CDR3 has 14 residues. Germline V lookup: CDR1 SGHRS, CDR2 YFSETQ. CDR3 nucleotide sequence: TGCGCCAGCAGGGGGGGAGAGCTGGTCGGGGAGCTGTTTTTT. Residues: CASRGGELVGELFF.

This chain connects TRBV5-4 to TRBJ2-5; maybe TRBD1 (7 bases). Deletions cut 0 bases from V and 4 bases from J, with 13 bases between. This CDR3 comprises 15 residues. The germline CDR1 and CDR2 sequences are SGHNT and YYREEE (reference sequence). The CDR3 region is CASSLVGGGGETQYF. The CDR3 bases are TGTGCCAGCAGCTTGGTTGGAGGGGGCGGAGAGACCCAGTACTTC.

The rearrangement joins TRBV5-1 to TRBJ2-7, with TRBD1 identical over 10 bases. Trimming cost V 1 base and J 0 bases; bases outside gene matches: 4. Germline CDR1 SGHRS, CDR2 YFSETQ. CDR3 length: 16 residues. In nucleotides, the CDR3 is TGCGCCAGCAGCTTGCCGGGACAGGGGAGCTCCTACGAGCAGTACTTC. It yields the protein CASSLPGQGSSYEQYF.

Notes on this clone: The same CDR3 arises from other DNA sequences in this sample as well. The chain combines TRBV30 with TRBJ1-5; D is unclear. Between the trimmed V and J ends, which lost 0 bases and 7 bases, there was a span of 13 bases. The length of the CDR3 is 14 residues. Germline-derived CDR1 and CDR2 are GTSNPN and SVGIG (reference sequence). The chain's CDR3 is CAWSVLSKKQPQHF. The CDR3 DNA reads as TGTGCCTGGAGTGTACTGTCCAAGAAGCAGCCCCAGCATTTT.

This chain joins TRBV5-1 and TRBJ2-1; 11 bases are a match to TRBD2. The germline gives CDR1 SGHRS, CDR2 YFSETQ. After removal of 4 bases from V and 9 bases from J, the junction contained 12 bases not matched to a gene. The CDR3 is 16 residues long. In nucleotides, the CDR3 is TGCGCCAGCAGCGGGGCTATGCTAGCGGGAGGAATTGAGCAGTTCTTC. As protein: CASSGAMLAGGIEQFF.

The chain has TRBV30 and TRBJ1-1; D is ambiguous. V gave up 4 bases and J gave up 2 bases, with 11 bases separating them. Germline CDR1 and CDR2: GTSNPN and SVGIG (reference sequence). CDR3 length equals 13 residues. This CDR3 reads CAWMLGSNTEAFF. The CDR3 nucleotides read TGTGCCTGGATGTTAGGGAGTAACACTGAAGCTTTCTTT.

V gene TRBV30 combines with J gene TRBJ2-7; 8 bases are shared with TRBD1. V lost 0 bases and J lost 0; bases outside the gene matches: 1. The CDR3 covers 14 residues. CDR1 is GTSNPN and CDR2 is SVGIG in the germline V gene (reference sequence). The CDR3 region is CAWSVGTGSYEQYF. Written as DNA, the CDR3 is TGTGCCTGGAGTGTAGGGACAGGCTCCTACGAGCAGTACTTC.

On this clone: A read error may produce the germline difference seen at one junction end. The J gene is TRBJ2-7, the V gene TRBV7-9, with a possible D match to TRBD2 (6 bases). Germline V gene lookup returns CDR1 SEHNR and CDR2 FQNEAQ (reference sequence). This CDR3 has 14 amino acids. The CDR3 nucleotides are TGTTCCAGCAGCACCCCGACTAGGTGGTACGAGCAGTACTTC. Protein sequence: CSSSTPTRWYEQYF.

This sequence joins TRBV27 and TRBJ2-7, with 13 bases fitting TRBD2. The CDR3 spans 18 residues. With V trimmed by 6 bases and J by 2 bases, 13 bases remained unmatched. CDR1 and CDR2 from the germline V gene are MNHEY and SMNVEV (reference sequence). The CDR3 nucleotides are TGTGCCAGCAGGCCGCGTGGGACTAGCGGGAAAAGTCCCTACGAGCAGTACTTC. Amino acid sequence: CASRPRGTSGKSPYEQYF.

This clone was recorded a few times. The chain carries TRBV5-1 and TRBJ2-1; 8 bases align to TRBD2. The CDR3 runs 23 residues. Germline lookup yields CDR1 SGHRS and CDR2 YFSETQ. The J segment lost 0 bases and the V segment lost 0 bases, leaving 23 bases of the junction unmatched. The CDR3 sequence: CASSLGPSLTLAGRENSYNEQFF. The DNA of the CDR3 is TGCGCCAGCAGCTTGGGACCTTCCCTCACGCTAGCGGGCCGGGAAAACTCCTACAATGAGCAGTTCTTC.

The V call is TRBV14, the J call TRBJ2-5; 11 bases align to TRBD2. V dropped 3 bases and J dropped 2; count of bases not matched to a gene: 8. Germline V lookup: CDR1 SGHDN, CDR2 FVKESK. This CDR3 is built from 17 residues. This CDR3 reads CASSQLTSGSPQETQYF. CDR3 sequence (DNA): TGTGCCAGCAGCCAGCTCACTAGCGGGAGTCCTCAAGAGACCCAGTACTTC.

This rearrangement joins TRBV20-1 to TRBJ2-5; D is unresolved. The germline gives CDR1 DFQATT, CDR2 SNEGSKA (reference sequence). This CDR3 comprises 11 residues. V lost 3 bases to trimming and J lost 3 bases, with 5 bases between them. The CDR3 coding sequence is TGCAGTGCTAGTGCGGAAGAGACCCAGTACTTC. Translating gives CSASAEETQYF.

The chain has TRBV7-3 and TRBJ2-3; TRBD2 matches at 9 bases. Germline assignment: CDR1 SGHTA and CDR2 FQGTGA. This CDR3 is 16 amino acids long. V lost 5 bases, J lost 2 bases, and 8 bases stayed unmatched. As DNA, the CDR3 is TGTGCCAGCAGCCCTGGGGCGGGAGGGATCACAGATACGCAGTATTTT. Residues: CASSPGAGGITDTQYF.

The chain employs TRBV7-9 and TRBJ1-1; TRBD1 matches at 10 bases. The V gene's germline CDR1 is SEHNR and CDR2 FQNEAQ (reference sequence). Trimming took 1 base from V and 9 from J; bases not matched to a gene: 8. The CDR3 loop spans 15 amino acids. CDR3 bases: TGTGCCAGCAGCTTAGGGGGCGGACAGGGGGGCCAAGCTTTCTTT. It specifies CASSLGGGQGGQAFF.

CDR3 in amino acids: CASSQTGLPIGEQYF. CDR3 DNA sequence: TGCGCCAGCAGCCAAACGGGACTTCCGATCGGCGAGCAGTACTTC. V gene TRBV4-1 combines with J gene TRBJ2-7; tentatively, D is TRBD2 (6 bases). CDR1 MGHRA and CDR2 YSYEKL come from the germline V gene. This CDR3 is built from 15 residues. Between the trimmed V and J ends, which lost 2 bases and 6 bases, there was a span of 17 bases.

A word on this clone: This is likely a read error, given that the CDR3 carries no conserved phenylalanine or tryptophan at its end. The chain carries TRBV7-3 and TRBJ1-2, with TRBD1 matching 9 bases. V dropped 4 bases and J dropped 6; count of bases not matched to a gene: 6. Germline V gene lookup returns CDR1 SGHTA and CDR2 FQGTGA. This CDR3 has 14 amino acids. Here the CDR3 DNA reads TGTGCCAGCAGCTCCACAGGGGGCGCGGATGGCTACACCTCC. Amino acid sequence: CASSSTGGADGYTS.

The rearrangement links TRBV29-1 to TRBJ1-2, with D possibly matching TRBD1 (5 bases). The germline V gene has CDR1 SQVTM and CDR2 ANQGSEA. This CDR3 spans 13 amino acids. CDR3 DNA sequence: TGCAGGACACAGGTGGGGCAGATGTATGGCTACACCTTC. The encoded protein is CRTQVGQMYGYTF.

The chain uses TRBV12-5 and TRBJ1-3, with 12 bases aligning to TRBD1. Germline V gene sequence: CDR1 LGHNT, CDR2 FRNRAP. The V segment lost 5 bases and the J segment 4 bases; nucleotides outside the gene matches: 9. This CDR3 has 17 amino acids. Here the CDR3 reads CASGKGQGAITGNTIYF. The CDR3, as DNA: TGTGCTAGTGGTAAGGGACAGGGGGCGATTACAGGAAACACCATATATTTT.

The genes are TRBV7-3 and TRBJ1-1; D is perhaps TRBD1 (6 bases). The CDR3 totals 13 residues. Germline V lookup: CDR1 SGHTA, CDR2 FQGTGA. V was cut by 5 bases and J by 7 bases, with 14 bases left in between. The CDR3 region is CASSPLGADEAFF. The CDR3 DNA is TGTGCCAGCAGCCCCCTGGGGGCCGATGAAGCTTTCTTT.

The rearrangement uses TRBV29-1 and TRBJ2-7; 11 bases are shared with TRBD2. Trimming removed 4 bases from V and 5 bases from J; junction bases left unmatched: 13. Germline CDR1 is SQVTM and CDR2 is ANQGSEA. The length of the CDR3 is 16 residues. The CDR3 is CSVVGDLAGGFNEQYF. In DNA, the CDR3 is TGCAGCGTTGTGGGGGATCTAGCGGGAGGTTTCAACGAGCAGTACTTC.

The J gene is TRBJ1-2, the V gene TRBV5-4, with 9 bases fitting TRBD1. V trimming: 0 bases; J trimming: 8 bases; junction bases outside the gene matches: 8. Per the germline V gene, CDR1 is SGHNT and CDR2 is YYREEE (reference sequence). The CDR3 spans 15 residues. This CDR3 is CASSLVDRGVGGYTF. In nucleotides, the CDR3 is TGTGCCAGCAGCTTGGTGGACAGGGGAGTAGGGGGCTACACCTTC.

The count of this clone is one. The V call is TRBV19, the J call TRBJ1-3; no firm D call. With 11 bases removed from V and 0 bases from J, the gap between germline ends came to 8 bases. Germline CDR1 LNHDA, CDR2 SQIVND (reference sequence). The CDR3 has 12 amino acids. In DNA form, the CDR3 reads TGTGCCGTTAAAAACTCTGGAAACACCATATATTTT. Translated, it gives CAVKNSGNTIYF.

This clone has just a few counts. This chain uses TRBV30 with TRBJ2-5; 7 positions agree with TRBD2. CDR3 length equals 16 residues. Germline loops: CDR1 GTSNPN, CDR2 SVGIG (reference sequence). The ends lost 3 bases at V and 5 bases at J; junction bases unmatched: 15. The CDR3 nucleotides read TGTGCCTGGAGGGCGCTCACTAGCGCCACTTGGGAGACCCAGTACTTC. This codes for CAWRALTSATWETQYF.

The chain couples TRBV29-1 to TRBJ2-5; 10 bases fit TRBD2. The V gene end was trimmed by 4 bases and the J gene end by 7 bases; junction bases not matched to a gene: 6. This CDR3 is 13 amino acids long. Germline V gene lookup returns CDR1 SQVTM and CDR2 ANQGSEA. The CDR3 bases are TGCAGCGTTGTTCTAGCGGGAGTGGTGACCCAGTACTTC. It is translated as CSVVLAGVVTQYF.

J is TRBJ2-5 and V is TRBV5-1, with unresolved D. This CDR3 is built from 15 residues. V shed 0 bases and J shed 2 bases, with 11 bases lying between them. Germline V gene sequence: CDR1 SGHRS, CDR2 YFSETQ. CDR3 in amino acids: CASSLDSTSQETQYF. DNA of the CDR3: TGCGCCAGCAGCTTGGACAGTACCTCACAAGAGACCCAGTACTTC.